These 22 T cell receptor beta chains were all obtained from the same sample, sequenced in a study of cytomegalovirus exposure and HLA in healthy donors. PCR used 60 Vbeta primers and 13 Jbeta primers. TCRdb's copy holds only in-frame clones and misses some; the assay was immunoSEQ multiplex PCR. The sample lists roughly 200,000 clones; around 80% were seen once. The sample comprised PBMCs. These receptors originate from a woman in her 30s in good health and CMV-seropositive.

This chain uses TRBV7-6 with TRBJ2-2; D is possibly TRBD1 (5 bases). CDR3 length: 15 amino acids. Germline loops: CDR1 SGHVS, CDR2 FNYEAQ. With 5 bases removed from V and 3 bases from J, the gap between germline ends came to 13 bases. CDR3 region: CASSPSKGHTGELFF. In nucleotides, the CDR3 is TGTGCCAGCAGCCCCAGTAAGGGGCACACCGGGGAGCTGTTTTTT.

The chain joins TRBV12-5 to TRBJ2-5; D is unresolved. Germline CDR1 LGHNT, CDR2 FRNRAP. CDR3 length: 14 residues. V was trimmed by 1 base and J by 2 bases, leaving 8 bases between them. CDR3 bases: TGTGCTAGTGGTTTGGGGCAGTCACAAGAGACCCAGTACTTC. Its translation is CASGLGQSQETQYF.

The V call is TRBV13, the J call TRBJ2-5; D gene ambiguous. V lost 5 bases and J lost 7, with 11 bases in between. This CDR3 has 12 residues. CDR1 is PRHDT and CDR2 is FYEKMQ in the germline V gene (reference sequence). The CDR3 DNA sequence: TGTGCCAGCAGCCCACGGTCGGGGACCCAGTACTTC. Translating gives CASSPRSGTQYF.

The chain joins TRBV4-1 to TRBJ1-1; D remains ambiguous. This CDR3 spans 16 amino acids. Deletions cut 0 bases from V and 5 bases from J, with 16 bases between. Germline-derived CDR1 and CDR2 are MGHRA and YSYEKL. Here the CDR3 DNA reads TGCGCCAGCAGCCAAGATTCTAACTCCGCGGGGACTGAAGCTTTCTTT. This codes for CASSQDSNSAGTEAFF.

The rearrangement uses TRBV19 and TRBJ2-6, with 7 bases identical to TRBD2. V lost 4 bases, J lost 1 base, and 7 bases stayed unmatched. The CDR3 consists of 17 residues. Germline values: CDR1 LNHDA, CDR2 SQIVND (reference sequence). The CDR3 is CASSSLAVASGANVLTF. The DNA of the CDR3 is TGTGCCAGTAGTAGTCTAGCGGTCGCTTCTGGGGCCAACGTCCTGACTTTC.

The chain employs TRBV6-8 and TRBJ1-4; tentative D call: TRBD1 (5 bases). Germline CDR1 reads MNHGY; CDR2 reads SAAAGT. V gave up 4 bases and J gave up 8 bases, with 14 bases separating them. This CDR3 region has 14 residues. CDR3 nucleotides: TGTGCCAGCAGTTTGGTCAGGGCACACGAAAAACTGTTTTTT. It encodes CASSLVRAHEKLFF.

In nucleotides, the CDR3 is TGTGCCAGCAGCCGCCGAGGGGGTCGACAACCTCAGCCCCAGCATTTT. It translates to CASSRRGGRQPQPQHF. V gene TRBV7-8 combines with J gene TRBJ1-5; TRBD1 might be the D (6 bases). The CDR3 contains 16 residues. Germline CDR1 and CDR2: SGHVS and FQNEAQ. V lost 5 bases, J lost 6 bases, and 20 bases lay in between.

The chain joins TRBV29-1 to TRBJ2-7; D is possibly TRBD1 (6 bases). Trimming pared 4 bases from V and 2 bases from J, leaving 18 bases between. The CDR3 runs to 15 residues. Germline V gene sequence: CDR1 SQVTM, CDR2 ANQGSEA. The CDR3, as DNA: TGCAGCGTTGGAGGAAGACAGGAGACGCCCTACGAGCAGTACTTC. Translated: CSVGGRQETPYEQYF.

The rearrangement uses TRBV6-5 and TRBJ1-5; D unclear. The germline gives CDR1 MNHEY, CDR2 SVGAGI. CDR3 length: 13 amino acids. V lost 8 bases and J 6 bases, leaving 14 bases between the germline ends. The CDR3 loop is CASASGRSQPQHF. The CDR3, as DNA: TGTGCCAGCGCCTCGGGGAGAAGTCAGCCCCAGCATTTT.

CDR3 loop: CASSQGTPYNEQFF. DNA for the CDR3: TGCGCCAGCAGCCAAGGGACACCCTACAATGAGCAGTTCTTC. J is TRBJ2-1 and V is TRBV4-1, with D perhaps matching TRBD1 (5 bases). V was cut by 1 base and J by 2 bases, with 6 bases left in between. CDR3 length: 14 amino acids. Germline loops: CDR1 MGHRA, CDR2 YSYEKL.

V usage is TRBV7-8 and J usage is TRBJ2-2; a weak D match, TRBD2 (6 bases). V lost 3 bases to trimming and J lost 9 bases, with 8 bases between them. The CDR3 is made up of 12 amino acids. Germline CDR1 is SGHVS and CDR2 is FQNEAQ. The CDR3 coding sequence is TGTGCCAGCAGCTTGGGGAGGCGGGAGCTGTTTTTT. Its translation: CASSLGRRELFF.

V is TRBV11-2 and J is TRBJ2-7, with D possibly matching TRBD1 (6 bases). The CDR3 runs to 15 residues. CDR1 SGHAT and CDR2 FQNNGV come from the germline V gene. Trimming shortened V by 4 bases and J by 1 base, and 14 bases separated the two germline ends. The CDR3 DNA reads TGTGCCAGCAGCTCGTATATGGACAGATCCTACGAGCAGTACTTC. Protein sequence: CASSSYMDRSYEQYF. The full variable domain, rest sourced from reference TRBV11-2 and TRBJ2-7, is EAGVAQSPRYKIIEKRQSVAFWCNPISGHATLYWYQQILGQGPKLLIQFQNNGVVDDSQLPKDRFSAERLKGVDSTLKIQPAKLEDSAVYLCASSSYMDRSYEQYFGPGTRLTVT.

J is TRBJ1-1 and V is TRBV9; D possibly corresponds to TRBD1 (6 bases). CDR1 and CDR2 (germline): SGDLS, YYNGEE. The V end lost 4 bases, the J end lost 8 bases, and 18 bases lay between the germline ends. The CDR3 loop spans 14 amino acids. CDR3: CASSPYADRMEAFF. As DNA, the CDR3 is TGTGCCAGCAGCCCGTACGCGGACAGAATGGAAGCTTTCTTT.

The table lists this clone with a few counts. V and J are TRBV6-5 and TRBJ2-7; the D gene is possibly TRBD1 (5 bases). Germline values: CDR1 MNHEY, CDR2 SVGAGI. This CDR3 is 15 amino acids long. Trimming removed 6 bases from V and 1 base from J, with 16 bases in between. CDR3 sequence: CASRLGVLNSYEQYF. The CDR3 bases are TGTGCCAGCAGATTAGGGGTCCTCAATTCCTACGAGCAGTACTTC.

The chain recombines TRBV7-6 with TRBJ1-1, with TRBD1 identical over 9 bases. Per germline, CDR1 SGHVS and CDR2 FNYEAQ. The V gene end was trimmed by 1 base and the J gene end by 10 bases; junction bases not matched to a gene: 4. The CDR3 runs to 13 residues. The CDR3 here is CASSLDRGQGAFF. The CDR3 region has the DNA TGTGCCAGCAGCTTAGACAGGGGGCAAGGAGCTTTCTTT.

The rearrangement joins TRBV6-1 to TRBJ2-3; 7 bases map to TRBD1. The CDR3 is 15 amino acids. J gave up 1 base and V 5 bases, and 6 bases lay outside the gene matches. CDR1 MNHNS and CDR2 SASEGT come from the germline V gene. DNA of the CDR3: TGTGCCAGCAGTTTGACAGGGTCGGGCACAGATACGCAGTATTTT. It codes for CASSLTGSGTDTQYF.

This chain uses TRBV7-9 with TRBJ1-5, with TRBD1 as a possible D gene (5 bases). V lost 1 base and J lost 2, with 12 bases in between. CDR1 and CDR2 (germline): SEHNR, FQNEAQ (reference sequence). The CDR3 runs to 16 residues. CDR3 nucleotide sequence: TGTGCCAGCAGCTTAGGACAGCCTAGGGGCAATCAGCCCCAGCATTTT. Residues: CASSLGQPRGNQPQHF.

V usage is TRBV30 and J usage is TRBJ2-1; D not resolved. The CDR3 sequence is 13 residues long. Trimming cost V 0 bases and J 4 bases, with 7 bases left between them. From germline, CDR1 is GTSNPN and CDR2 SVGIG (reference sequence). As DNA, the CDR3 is TGTGCCTGGAGTGTGAGGAGATACAATGAGCAGTTCTTC. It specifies CAWSVRRYNEQFF.

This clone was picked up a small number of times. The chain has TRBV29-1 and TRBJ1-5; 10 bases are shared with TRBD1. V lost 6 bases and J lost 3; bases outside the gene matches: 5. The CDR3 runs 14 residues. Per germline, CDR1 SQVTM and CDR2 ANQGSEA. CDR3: CSVRTGGINQPQHF. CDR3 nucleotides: TGCAGCGTCCGGACAGGGGGTATCAATCAGCCCCAGCATTTT.

The CDR3 sequence: CAISDSGYSIQYF. Here the CDR3 DNA reads TGTGCCATCAGTGACTCGGGGTATAGCATTCAGTACTTC. J is TRBJ2-4 and V is TRBV10-3; D might be TRBD2 (5 bases). The CDR3 runs to 13 residues. The V gene's germline CDR1 is ENHRY and CDR2 SYGVKD. Trimming took 3 bases from V and 9 from J, leaving 12 bases between them.

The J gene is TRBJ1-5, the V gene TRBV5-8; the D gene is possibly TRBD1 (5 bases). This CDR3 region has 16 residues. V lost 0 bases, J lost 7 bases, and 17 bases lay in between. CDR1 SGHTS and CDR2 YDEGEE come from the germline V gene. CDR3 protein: CASSLDRGEGRQPQHF. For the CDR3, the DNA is TGTGCCAGCAGCTTGGACCGGGGGGAGGGCAGGCAGCCCCAGCATTTT.

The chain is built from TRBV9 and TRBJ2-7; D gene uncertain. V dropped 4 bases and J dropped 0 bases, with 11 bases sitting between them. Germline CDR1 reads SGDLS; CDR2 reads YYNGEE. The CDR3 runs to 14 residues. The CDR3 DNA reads TGTGCCAGCAGCCCTCCCGGAGACTCCTACGAGCAGTACTTC. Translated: CASSPPGDSYEQYF.